This T cell receptor beta chain was captured by sequencing in a study of control samples from healthy donors and cancer patients. The ends were cut back, 5 bases at V and 7 bases at J, with 12 bases in the middle. CDR1 DFQATT and CDR2 SNEGSKA come from the germline V gene (reference sequence). This CDR3 has 11 residues. Sequencing used immunoSEQ multiplex PCR; TCRdb keeps in-frame clones, though not all of them. The sample holds 95,000 to 130,000 clones, over 90% seen once. This clone was detected a few times. This same CDR3 is encoded by further DNA sequences in the sample. Sequenced sample: blood. The receptor comes from a man younger than 40 in good health. This sequence joins TRBV20-1 and TRBJ2-7; TRBD1 or TRBD2 may be the D gene (7 bases each). CDR3 nucleotide sequence: TGCAGTGCTGGCAGGGGGGGGGAGCAGTACTTC. This codes for CSAGRGGEQYF.